This TCR beta chain was recorded in a study of cytomegalovirus exposure and HLA in healthy donors. Study observations and caveats: Rare TCR sequences predominated, though certain public TCRs were found in many donors. Presence/absence analyses supposed approximately even sequencing depth among donors. Common viral pathogens seemed, in a later analysis, to connect with several of the most significant clusters.

60 Vbeta and 13 Jbeta primers were used in PCR. Profiling relied on immunoSEQ multiplex PCR, and the TCRdb table lists in-frame clones only, not all of them. The table lists 200,000 or so clones, around 80% of them singletons. The CDR3 spans 16 residues. The V gene's germline CDR1 is SGDLS and CDR2 YYNGEE. The J segment lost 5 bases and the V segment lost 3 bases, leaving 8 bases of the junction unmatched. Comment on this clone: What it recognizes is unknown.

Specimen: PBMCs. The chain employs TRBV9 and TRBJ2-1; 10 nucleotides line up with TRBD2. This receptor was taken from a boy younger than 10 in good health and CMV-seronegative. The CDR3 loop reads CASSARTSGANNEQFF. The CDR3 DNA reads as TGTGCCAGCAGCGCCCGAACTAGCGGGGCTAACAATGAGCAGTTCTTC.